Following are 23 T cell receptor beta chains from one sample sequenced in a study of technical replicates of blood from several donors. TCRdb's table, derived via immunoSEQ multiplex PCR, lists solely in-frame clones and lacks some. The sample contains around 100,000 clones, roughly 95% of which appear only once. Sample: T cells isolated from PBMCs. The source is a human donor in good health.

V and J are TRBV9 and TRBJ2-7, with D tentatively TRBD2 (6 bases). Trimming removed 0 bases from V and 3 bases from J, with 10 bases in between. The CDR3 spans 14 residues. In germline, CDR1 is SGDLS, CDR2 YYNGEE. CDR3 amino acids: CASSVGTNYYEQYF. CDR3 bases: TGTGCCAGCAGCGTAGGGACTAACTACTACGAGCAGTACTTC.

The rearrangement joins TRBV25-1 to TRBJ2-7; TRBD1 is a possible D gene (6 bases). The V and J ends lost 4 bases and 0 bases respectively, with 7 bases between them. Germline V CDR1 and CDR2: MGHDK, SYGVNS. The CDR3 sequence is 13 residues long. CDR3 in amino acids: CASSVGGSYEQYF. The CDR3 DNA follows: TGTGCCAGCAGTGTAGGGGGCTCCTACGAGCAGTACTTC.

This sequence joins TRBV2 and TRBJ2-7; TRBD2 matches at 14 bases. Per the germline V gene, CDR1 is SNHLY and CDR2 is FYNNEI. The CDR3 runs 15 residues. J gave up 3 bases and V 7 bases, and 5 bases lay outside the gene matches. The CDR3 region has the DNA TGTGCCAGCACCGTAGGGACTAGCGGGAGCTACGAGCAGTACTTC. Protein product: CASTVGTSGSYEQYF.

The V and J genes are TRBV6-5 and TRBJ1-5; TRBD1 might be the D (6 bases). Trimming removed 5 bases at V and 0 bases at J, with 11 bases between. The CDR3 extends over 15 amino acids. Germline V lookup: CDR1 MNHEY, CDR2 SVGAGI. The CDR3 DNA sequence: TGTGCCAGCAGTATGACAGGAAATAGCAATCAGCCCCAGCATTTT. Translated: CASSMTGNSNQPQHF.

The CDR3 DNA is TGTGCCAGCAGGCACTCTGACACCTTCCATGGCTACACCTTC. Translated, it gives CASRHSDTFHGYTF. This rearrangement joins TRBV28 to TRBJ1-2; D gene unclear. The CDR3 covers 14 residues. Germline V lookup: CDR1 MDHEN, CDR2 SYDVKM. V shed 6 bases and J shed 6 bases, with 17 bases lying between them.

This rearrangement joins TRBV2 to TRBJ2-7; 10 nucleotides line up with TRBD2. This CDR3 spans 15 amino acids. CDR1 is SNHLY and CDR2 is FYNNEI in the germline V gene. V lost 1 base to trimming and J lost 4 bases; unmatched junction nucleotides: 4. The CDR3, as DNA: TGTGCCAGCAGTGAAGTTAGCGGGAGGCTTTACGAGCAGTACTTC. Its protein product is CASSEVSGRLYEQYF.

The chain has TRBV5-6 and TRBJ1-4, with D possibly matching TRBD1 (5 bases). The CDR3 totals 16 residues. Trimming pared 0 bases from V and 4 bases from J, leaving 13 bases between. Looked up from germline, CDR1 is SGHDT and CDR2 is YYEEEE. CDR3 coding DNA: TGTGCCAGCAGCTTGGTTGGCAGGGAGGATAATGAAAAACTGTTTTTT. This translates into CASSLVGREDNEKLFF.

CDR3 amino acids: CASSVDGSGDYNEQFF. CDR3 DNA: TGTGCCAGCAGCGTAGATGGTAGCGGGGACTACAATGAGCAGTTCTTC. The chain links TRBV9 to TRBJ2-1; 8 positions agree with TRBD2. Germline trimming cut 0 bases from V and 3 bases from J; bases unmatched to any gene: 5. The CDR3 is 16 residues long. CDR1 is SGDLS and CDR2 is YYNGEE in the germline V gene.

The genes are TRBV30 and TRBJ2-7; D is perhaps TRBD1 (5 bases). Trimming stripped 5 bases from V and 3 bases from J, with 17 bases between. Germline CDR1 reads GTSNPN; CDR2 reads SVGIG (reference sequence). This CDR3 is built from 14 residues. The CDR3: CAWGIDSRFYEQYF. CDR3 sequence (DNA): TGTGCCTGGGGGATTGACAGCCGCTTCTACGAGCAGTACTTC.

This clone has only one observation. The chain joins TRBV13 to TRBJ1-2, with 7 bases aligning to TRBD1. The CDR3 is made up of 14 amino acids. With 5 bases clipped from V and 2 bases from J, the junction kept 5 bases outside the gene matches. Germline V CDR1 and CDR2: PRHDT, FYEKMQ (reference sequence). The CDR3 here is CASSALQGNYGYTF. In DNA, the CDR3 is TGTGCCAGCAGCGCCCTACAGGGGAACTATGGCTACACCTTC.

The CDR3 is CASSRIKGDIGGKNIQYF. CDR3 nucleotides: TGCGCCAGCAGCCGAATAAAGGGGGACATCGGAGGCAAAAACATTCAGTACTTC. This chain uses TRBV5-1 with TRBJ2-4; TRBD1 might be the D (6 bases). CDR1 and CDR2 (germline): SGHRS, YFSETQ. This CDR3 is built from 18 residues. Trimming shortened V by 4 bases and J by 3 bases, and 23 bases separated the two germline ends.

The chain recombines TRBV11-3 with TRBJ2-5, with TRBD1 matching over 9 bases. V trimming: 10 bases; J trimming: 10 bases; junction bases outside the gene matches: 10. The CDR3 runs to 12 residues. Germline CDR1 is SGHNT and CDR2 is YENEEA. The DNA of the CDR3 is TGTGCCACCCAAGGACAGGGGAGCATCCAGTACTTC. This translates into CATQGQGSIQYF.

CDR3 amino acids: CASSPSRVAGANVLTF. Here the CDR3 DNA reads TGTGCCAGTAGTCCGTCCAGGGTTGCTGGGGCCAACGTCCTGACTTTC. V is TRBV19 and J is TRBJ2-6, with D perhaps TRBD1 (5 bases). In germline, CDR1 is LNHDA, CDR2 SQIVND (reference sequence). The CDR3 contains 16 residues. The V gene lost 5 bases and the J gene lost 2 bases, with 13 bases spanning the gap.

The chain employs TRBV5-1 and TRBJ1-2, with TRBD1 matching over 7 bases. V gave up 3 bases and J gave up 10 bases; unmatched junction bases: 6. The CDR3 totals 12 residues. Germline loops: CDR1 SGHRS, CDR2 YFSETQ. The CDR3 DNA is TGCGCCAGCAGCTGGGGGACAGTGGACTACACCTTC. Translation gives CASSWGTVDYTF.

This CDR3 is CAIKGLGFNEQFF. DNA of the CDR3: TGTGCCATAAAAGGACTAGGTTTCAATGAGCAGTTCTTC. V gene TRBV10-3 combines with J gene TRBJ2-1, with TRBD2 matching over 7 bases. The junction had 8 bases not matched to a gene; V was cut back by 9 bases and J by 6 bases. Germline-derived CDR1 and CDR2 are ENHRY and SYGVKD. This CDR3 is 13 amino acids long.

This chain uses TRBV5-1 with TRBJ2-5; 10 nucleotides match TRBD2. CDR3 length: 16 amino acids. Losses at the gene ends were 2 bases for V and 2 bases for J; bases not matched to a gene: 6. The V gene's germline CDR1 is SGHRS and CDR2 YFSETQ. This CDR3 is CASSLRTSGYQETQYF. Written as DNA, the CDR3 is TGCGCCAGCAGCTTAAGGACTAGCGGCTATCAAGAGACCCAGTACTTC. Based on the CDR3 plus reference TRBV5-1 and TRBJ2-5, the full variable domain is KAGVTQTPRYLIKTRGQQVTLSCSPISGHRSVSWYQQTPGQGLQFLFEYFSETQRNKGNFPGRFSGRQFSNSRSEMNVSTLELGDSALYLCASSLRTSGYQETQYFGPGTRLLVL.

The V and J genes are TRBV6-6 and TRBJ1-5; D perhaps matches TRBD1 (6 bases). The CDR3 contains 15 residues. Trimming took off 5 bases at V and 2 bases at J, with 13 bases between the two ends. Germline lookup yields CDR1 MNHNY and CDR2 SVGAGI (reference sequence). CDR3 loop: CASSLGARGNQPQHF. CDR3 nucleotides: TGTGCCAGCAGTCTGGGGGCTAGAGGCAATCAGCCCCAGCATTTT.

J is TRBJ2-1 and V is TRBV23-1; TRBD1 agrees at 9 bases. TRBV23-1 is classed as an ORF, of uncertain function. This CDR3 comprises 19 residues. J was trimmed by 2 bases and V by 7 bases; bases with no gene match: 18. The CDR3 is CASKFSRGTGIIAYNEQFF. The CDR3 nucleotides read TGCGCCAGCAAGTTCTCTAGAGGGACAGGGATAATAGCCTACAATGAGCAGTTCTTC.

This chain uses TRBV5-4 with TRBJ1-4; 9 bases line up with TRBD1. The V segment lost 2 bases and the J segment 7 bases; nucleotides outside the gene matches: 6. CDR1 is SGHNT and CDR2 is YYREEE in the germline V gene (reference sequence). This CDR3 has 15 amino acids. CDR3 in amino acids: CASSLVGQGSEKLFF. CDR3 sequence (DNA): TGTGCCAGCAGCTTAGTGGGACAGGGAAGTGAAAAACTGTTTTTT.

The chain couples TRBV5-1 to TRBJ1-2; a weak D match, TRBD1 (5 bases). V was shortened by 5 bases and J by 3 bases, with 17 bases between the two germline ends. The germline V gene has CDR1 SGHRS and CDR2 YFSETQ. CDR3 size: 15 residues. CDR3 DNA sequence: TGCGCCAGCAGTCATAATAGGGGCATGGACTATGGCTACACCTTC. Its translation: CASSHNRGMDYGYTF.

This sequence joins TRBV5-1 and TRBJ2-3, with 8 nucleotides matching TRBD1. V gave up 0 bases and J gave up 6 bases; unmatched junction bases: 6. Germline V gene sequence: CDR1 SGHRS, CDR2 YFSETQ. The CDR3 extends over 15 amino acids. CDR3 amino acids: CASSLAGQEVDTQYF. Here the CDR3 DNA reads TGCGCCAGCAGCTTGGCGGGACAGGAGGTGGATACGCAGTATTTT.

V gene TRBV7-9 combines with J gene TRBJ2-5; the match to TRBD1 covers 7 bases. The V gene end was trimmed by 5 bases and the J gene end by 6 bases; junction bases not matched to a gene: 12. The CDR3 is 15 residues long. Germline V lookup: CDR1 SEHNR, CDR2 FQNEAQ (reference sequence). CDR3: CASSPMVGGAKTQYF. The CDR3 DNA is TGTGCCAGCAGCCCCATGGTAGGGGGCGCAAAGACCCAGTACTTC. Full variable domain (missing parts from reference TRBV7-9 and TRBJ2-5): DTGVSQNPRHKITKRGQNVTFRCDPISEHNRLYWYRQTLGQGPEFLTYFQNEAQLEKSRLLSDRFSAERPKGSFSTLEIQRTEQGDSAMYLCASSPMVGGAKTQYFGPGTRLLVL.

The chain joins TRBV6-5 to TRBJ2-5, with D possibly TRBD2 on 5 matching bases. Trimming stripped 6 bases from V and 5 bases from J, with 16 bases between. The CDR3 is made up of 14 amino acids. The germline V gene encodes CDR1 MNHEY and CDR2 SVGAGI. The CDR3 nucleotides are TGTGCCAGCAGCTCTGGACTCCTCCGGGAGACCCAGTACTTC. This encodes CASSSGLLRETQYF.